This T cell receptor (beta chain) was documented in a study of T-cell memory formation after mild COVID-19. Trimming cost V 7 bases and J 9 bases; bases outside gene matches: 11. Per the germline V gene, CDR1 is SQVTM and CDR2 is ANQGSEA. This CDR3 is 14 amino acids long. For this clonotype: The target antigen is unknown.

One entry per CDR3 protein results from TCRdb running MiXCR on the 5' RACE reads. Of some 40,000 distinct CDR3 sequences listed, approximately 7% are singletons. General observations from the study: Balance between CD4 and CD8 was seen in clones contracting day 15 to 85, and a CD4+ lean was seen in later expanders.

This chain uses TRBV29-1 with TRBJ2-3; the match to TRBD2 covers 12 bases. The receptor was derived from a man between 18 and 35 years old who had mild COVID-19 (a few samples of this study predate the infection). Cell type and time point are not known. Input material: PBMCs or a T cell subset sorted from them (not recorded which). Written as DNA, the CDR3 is TGCAGCGGGGATCTAGCGGGGGGGAGCAGGACGCAGTATTTT. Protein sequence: CSGDLAGGSRTQYF.